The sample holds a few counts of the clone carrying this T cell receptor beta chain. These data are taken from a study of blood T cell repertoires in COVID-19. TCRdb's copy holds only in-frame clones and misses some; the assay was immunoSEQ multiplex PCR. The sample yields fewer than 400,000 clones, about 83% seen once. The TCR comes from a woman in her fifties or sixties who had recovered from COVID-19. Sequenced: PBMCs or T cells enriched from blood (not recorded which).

This CDR3 reads CASSALSGGSYEQYF. The CDR3 nucleotides read TGTGCCAGCAGCGCCCTTAGCGGGGGTTCCTACGAGCAGTACTTC. V and J are TRBV28 and TRBJ2-7, with TRBD2 matching 9 bases. Looked up from germline, CDR1 is MDHEN and CDR2 is SYDVKM. V dropped 6 bases and J dropped 1; count of bases not matched to a gene: 7. The CDR3 totals 15 residues.